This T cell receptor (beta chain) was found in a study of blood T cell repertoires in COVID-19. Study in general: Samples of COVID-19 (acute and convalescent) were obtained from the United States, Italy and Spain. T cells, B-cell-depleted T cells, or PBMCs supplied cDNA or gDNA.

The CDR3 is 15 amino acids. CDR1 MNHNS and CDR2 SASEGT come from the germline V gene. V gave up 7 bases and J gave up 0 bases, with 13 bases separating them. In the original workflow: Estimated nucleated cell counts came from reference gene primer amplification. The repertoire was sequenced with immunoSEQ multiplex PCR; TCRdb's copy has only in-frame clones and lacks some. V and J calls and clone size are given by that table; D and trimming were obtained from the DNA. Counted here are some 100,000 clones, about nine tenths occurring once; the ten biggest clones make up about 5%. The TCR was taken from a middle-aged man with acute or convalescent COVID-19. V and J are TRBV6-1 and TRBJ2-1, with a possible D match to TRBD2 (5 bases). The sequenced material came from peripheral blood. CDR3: CASKADLLSYNEQFF. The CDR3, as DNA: TGTGCCAGCAAAGCGGACCTACTCTCCTACAATGAGCAGTTCTTC.